This TCR beta chain was obtained from a study of T cell responses to AZD1222 COVID-19 vaccine. Whole-study context: Second doses at about 4 or about 12 weeks were pooled.

Turning to this clone: Its antigen is still unknown.

Measured with immunoSEQ multiplex PCR; TCRdb has only the in-frame clones, and not every one. The sample records approximately 50,000 clones, roughly 88% being singletons. Trimming removed 5 bases at V and 6 bases at J, with 18 bases between. Germline V CDR1 and CDR2: SGHTA, FQGNSA. The CDR3 is made up of 15 amino acids. Findings and limits, study-wide: Within unmutated variant regions lay the reported targets of nearly half of spike-specific TCRs. Spike-spanning, vaccine-associated CD4 TCRs were dominant at 160-218 and 743-854. Repertoires in all cases were sampled only once the peak T cell response had passed.

The material was peripheral blood, obtained on day 0 of AZD1222 vaccination. The receptor comes from an adult in good health. The J gene is TRBJ2-3, the V gene TRBV7-2, with D possibly being TRBD1 (6 bases). CDR3 residues: CASSVQGGLTDTQYF. The CDR3 DNA follows: TGTGCCAGCAGCGTACAAGGGGGATTAACGGATACGCAGTATTTT.